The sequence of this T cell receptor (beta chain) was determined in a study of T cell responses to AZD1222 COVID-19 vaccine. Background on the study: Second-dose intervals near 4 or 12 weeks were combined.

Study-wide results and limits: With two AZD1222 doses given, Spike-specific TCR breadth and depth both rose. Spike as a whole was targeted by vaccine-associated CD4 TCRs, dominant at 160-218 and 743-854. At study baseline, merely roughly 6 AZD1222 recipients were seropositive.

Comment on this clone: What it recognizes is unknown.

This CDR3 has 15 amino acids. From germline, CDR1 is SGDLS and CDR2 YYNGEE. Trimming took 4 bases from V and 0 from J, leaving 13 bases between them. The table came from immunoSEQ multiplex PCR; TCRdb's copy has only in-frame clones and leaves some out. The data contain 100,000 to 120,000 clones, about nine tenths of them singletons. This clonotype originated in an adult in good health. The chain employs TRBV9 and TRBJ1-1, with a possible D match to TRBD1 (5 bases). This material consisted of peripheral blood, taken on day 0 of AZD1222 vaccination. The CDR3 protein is CASSTLGPMNTEAFF. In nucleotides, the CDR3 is TGTGCCAGCAGCACCTTGGGGCCGATGAACACTGAAGCTTTCTTT.